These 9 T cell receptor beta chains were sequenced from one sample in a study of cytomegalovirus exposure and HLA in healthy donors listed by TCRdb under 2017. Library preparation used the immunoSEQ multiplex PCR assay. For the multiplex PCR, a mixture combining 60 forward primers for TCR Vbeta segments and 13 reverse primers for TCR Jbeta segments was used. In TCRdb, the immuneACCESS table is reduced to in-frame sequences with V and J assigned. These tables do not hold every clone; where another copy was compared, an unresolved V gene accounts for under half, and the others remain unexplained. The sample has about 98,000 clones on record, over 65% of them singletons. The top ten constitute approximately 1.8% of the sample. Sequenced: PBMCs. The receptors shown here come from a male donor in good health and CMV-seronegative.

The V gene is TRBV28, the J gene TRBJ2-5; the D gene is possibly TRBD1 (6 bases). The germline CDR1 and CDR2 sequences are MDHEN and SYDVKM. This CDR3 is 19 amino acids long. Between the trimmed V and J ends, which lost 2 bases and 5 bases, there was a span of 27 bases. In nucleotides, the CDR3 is TGTGCCAGCAGTTTACTCCCTACGGTGGGGGCCAGGGGCCAGGAGACCCAGTACTTC. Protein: CASSLLPTVGARGQETQYF.

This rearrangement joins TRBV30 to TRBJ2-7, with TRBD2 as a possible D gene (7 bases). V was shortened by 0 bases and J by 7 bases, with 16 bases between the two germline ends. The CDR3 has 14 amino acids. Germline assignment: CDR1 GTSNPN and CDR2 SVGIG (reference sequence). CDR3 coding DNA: TGTGCCTGGAGTGTTGGACGGGGGGCGGGAGAGCAGTACTTC. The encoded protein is CAWSVGRGAGEQYF. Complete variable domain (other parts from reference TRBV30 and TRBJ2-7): SQTIHQWPATLVQPVGSPLSLECTVEGTSNPNLYWYRQAAGRGLQLLFYSVGIGQISSEVPQNLSASRPQDRQFILSSKKLLLSDSGFYLCAWSVGRGAGEQYFGPGTRLTVT.

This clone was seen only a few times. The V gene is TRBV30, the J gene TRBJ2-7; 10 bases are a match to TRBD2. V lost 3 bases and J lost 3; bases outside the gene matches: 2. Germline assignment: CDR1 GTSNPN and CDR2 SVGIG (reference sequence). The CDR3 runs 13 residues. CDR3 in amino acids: CAWSSGRVYEQYF. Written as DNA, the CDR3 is TGTGCCTGGAGCAGCGGGAGGGTCTACGAGCAGTACTTC.

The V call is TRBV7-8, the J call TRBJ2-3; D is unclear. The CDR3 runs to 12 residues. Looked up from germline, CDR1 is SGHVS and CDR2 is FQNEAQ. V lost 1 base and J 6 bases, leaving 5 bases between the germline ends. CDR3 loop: CASSLVVDTQYF. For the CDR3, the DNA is TGTGCCAGCAGCTTAGTCGTCGATACGCAGTATTTT.

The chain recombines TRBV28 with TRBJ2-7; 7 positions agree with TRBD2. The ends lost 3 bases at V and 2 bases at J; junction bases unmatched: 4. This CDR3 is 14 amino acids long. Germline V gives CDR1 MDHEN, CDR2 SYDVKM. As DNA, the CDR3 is TGTGCCAGCAGTTTGGGAGGGCACCCCTACGAGCAGTACTTC. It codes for CASSLGGHPYEQYF.

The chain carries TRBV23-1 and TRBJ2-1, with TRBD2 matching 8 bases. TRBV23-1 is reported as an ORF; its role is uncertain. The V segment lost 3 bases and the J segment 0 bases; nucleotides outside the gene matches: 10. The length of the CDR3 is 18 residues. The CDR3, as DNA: TGCGCCAGCAGTCAGCGTCTTACTAGCGGCGGCTCCTACAATGAGCAGTTCTTC. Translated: CASSQRLTSGGSYNEQFF.

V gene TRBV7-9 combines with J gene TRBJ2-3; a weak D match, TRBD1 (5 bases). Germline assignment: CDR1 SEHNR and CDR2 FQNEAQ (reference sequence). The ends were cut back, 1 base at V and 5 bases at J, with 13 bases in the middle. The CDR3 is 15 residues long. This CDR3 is CASSLGAGARDTQYF. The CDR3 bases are TGTGCCAGCAGCTTAGGGGCTGGGGCCCGAGATACGCAGTATTTT.

CDR3 DNA sequence: TGTGCCAGCAGTGTGTCTAGGAGGGAAGCTTTCTTT. Translating gives CASSVSRREAFF. This chain connects TRBV6-1 to TRBJ1-1, with unresolved D. The CDR3 runs to 12 residues. V lost 4 bases, J lost 8 bases, and 11 bases lay in between. Germline V gene data show CDR1 as MNHNS and CDR2 as SASEGT.

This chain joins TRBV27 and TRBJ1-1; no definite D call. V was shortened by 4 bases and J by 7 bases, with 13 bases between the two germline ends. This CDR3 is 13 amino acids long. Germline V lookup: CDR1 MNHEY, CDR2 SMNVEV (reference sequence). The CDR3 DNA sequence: TGTGCCAGCAGTTACCCGGGGAGTTTTGAAGCTTTCTTT. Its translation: CASSYPGSFEAFF.